Listed below are T cell receptor beta chains from one sample, sequenced in a study of cytomegalovirus exposure and HLA in healthy donors. Here immunoSEQ multiplex PCR was the method, and the copy in TCRdb shows in-frame clones only, minus some. The sample carries 280,000 or so clones, 88% recorded once. The sequenced material came from PBMCs. These receptors all come from a woman aged 18-29 years in good health and CMV-seronegative. Each CDR3 is given with its conserved first and last residue. D genes are given only for firm matches. Rows may omit the clone size; those that give it use once, few, many or a size class.

TRBV7-9	TRBD1	.	TRBJ1-2	TGTGCCAGCTCTCTTACGGCGGGACAGGGTTTTGGCTACACCTTC	CASSLTAGQGFGYTF
TRBV9	.	.	TRBJ2-1	TGTGCCAGCAGCGTAGGAGGCGGTAGGGGGATACAAAATGAGCAGTTCTTC	CASSVGGGRGIQNEQFF
TRBV11-2	TRBD2	.	TRBJ2-1	TGTGCCAGCAGCCCCCACCTACTAGCGGGAGGGCCGAATGAGCAGTTCTTC	CASSPHLLAGGPNEQFF
TRBV11-2	.	.	TRBJ2-5	TGTGCCAGCAGCTCCGTGTTCGGGTTGATATCGGAGACCCAGTACTTC	CASSSVFGLISETQYF
TRBV4-1	.	.	TRBJ2-7	TGCGCCAGCAGCCAAGAGGTTGCGGGGGAGCAGTACTTC	CASSQEVAGEQYF
TRBV28	.	.	TRBJ1-1	TGTGCCAGCAGTGTCCCCGGGGGGATCACTGAAGCTTTCTTT	CASSVPGGITEAFF
TRBV7-8	.	.	TRBJ2-7	TGTGCCAGCAGCTTTGATAGCGGAAACTACGAGCAGTACTTC	CASSFDSGNYEQYF
TRBV4-3	TRBD1	once	TRBJ1-3	TGCGCCAGCAGCCCAAGACCGGGACAGGGACTCTCTGGAAACACCATATATTTT	CASSPRPGQGLSGNTIYF
TRBV27	.	.	TRBJ2-7	TGTGCCAGCAGTTTATCCCCTCCCTACGAGCAGTACTTC	CASSLSPPYEQYF
TRBV28	TRBD1	.	TRBJ1-5	TGTGCCAGCAGTCCCAAAAAGCCCGGACAGGGATATTACTATCAGCCCCAGCATTTT	CASSPKKPGQGYYYQPQHF
TRBV14	.	.	TRBJ2-5	TGTGCCAGCAGCCTTCCCTACCCTCGGACCCAGTACTTC	CASSLPYPRTQYF
TRBV27	TRBD2	.	TRBJ2-1	TGTGCCAGCAGTCCAACTAGCGACCTTAAAGAGTTCTTC	CASSPTSDLKEFF
TRBV7-8	TRBD2	.	TRBJ2-3	TGTGCCAGCAGCCTGAGACTAGCGGCTAGCACAGATACGCAGTATTTT	CASSLRLAASTDTQYF
TRBV9	.	.	TRBJ2-7	TGTGCCAGCAGCGTCGGTGGGGGGACCTACGAGCAGTACTTC	CASSVGGGTYEQYF
TRBV6-6	TRBD1	.	TRBJ2-1	TGTGCCAGCAGTTATACCGGGACAGGGTACAATGAGCAGTTCTTC	CASSYTGTGYNEQFF
TRBV5-4	.	.	TRBJ2-1	TGTGCCAGCAGCTCGGCGGAAAGTCTCTACAATGAGCAGTTCTTC	CASSSAESLYNEQFF